The clone carrying this T cell receptor (beta chain) was seen only a few times. This sample is drawn from a study of blood T cell repertoires in COVID-19. Sequencing used immunoSEQ multiplex PCR; TCRdb keeps in-frame clones, though not all of them. The sample has around 91,000 clones, less than 85% seen once. The V gene end was trimmed by 4 bases and the J gene end by 6 bases; junction bases not matched to a gene: 8. CDR3 length: 16 residues. The germline CDR1 and CDR2 sequences are MNHEY and SVGAGI. The sequence derives from a woman of 80 years or more with active or convalescent COVID-19. The chain has TRBV6-5 and TRBJ2-2, with 10 bases lining up with TRBD2. The material sequenced was peripheral blood. The CDR3 coding sequence is TGTGCCAGCAGTTTCATACTAGCGGGGAGACCCGGGGAGCTGTTTTTT. It codes for CASSFILAGRPGELFF.